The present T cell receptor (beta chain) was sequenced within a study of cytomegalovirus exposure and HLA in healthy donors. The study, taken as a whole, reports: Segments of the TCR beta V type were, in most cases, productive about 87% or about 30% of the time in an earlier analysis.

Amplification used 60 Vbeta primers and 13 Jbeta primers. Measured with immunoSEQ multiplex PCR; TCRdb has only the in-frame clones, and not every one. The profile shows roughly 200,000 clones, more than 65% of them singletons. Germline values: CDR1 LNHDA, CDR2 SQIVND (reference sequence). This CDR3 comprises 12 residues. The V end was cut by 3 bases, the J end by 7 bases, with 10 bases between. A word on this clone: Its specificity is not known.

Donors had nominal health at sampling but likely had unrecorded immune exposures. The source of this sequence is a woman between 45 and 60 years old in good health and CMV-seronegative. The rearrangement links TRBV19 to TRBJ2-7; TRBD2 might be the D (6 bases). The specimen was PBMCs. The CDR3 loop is CASSMVGGEQYF. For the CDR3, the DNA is TGTGCCAGTAGTATGGTGGGGGGAGAGCAGTACTTC. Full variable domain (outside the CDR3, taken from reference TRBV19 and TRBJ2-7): DGGITQSPKYLFRKEGQNVTLSCEQNLNHDAMYWYRQDPGQGLRLIYYSQIVNDFQKGDIAEGYSVSREKKESFPLTVTSAQKNPTAFYLCASSMVGGEQYFGPGTRLTVT.